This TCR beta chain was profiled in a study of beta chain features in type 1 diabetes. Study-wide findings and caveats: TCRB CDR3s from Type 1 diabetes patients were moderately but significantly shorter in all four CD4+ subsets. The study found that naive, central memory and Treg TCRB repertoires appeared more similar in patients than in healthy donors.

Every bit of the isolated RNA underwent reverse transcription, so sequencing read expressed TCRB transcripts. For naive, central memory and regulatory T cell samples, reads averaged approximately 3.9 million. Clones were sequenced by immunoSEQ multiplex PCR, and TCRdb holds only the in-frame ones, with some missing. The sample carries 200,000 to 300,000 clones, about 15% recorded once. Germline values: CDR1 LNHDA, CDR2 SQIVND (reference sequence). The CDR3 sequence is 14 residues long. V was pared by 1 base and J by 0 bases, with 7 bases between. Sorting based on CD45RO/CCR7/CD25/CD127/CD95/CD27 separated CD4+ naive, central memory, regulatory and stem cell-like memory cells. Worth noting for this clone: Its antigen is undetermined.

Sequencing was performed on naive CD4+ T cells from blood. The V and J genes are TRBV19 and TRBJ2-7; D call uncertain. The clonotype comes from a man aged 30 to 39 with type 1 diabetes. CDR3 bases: TGTGCCAGTAGTATAGGGTGGAGCTCCTACGAGCAGTACTTC. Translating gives CASSIGWSSYEQYF.